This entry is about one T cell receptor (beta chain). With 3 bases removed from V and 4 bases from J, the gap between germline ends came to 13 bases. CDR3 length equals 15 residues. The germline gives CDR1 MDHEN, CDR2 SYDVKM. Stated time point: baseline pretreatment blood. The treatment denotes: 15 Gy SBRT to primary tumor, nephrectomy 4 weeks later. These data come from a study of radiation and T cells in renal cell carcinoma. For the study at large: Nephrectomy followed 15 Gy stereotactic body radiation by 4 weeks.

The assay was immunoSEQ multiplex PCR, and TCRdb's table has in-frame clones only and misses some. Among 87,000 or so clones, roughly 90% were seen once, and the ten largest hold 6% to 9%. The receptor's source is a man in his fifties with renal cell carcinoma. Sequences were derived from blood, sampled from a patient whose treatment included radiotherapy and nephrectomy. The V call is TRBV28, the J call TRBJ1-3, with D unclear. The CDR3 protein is CASSFPGRAGNTIYF. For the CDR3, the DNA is TGTGCCAGCAGTTTCCCTGGAAGAGCAGGAAACACCATATATTTT. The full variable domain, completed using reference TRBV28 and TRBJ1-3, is DVKVTQSSRYLVKRTGEKVFLECVQDMDHENMFWYRQDPGLGLRLIYFSYDVKMKEKGDIPEGYSVSREKKERFSLILESASTNQTSMYLCASSFPGRAGNTIYFGEGSWLTVV.